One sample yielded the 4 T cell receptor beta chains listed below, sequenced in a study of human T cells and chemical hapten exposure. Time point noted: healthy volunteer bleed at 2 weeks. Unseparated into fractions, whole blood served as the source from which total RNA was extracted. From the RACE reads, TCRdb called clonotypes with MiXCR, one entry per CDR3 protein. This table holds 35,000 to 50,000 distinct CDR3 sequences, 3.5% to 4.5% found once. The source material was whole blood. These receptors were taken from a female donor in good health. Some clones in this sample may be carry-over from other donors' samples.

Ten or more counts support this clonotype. DNA of the CDR3: TGCGCCAGCAGCTTGGGCCCTCCGGGACAGGGTGGCGCAGATACGCAGTATTTT. The encoded protein is CASSLGPPGQGGADTQYF. The V gene is TRBV5-1, the J gene TRBJ2-3, with TRBD1 matching 9 bases. Trimming took 0 bases from V and 4 from J; bases not matched to a gene: 12. The CDR3 is made up of 18 amino acids. Germline V gives CDR1 SGHRS, CDR2 YFSETQ.

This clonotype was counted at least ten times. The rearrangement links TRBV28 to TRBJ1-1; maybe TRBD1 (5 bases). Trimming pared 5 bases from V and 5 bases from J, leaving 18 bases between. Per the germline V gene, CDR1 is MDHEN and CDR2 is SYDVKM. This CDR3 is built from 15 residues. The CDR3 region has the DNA TGTGCCAGCAGTAATGTTAAGGGGCGTAGGACTGAAGCTTTCTTT. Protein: CASSNVKGRRTEAFF.

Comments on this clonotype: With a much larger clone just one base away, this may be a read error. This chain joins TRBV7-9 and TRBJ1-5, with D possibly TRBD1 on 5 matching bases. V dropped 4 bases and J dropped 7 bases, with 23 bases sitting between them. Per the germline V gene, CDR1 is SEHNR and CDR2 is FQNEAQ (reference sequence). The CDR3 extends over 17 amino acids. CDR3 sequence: CASSSVGASGRWQPQHF. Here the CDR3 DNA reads TGTGCCAGCAGCTCAGTCGGGGCTTCGGGGAGGTGGCAGCCCCAGCATTTT. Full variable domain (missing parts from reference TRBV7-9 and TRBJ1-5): DTGVSQNPRHKITKRGQNVTFRCDPISEHNRLYWYRQTLGQGPEFLTYFQNEAQLEKSRLLSDRFSAERPKGSFSTLEIQRTEQGDSAMYLCASSSVGASGRWQPQHFGDGTRLSIL.

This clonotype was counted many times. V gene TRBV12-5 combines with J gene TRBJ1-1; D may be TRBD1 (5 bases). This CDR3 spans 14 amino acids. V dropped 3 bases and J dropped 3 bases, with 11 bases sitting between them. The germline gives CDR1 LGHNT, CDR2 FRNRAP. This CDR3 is CASGLRGWDTEAFF. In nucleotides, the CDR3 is TGTGCTAGTGGTTTAAGGGGTTGGGACACTGAAGCTTTCTTT.